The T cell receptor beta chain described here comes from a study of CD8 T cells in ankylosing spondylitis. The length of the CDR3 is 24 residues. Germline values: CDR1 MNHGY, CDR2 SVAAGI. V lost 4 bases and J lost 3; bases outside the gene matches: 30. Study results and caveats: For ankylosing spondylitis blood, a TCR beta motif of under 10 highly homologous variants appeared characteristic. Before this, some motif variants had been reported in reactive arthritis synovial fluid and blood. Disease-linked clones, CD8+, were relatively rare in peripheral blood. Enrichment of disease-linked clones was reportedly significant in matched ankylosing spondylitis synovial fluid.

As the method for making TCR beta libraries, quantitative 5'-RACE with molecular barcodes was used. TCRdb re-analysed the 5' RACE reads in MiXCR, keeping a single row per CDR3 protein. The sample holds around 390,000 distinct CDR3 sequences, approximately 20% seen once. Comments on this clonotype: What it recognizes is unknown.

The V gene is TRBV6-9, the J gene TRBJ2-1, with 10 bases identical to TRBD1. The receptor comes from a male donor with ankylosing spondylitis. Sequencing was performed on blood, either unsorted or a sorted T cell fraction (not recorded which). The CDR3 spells CASSLLRRSGLPRGTGVFYNEQFF. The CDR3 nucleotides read TGTGCCAGCAGTTTATTGAGGCGGTCGGGGCTGCCTCGGGGGACAGGGGTTTTCTACAATGAGCAGTTCTTC.